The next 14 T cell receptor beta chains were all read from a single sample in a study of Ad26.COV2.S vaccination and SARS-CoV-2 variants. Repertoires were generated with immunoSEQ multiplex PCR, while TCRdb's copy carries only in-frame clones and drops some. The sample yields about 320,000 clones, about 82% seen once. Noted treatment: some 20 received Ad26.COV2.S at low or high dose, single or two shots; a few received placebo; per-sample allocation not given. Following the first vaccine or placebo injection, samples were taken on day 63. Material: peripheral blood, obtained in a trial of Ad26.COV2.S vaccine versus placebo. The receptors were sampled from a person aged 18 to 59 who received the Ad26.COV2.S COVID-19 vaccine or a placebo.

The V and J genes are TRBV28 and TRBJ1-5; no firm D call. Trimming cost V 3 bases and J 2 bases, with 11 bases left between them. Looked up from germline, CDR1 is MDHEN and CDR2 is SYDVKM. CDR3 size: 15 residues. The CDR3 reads CASSFSRKGNQPQHF. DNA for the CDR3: TGTGCCAGCAGTTTTAGCAGGAAGGGCAATCAGCCCCAGCATTTT. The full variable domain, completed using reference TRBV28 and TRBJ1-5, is DVKVTQSSRYLVKRTGEKVFLECVQDMDHENMFWYRQDPGLGLRLIYFSYDVKMKEKGDIPEGYSVSREKKERFSLILESASTNQTSMYLCASSFSRKGNQPQHFGDGTRLSIL.

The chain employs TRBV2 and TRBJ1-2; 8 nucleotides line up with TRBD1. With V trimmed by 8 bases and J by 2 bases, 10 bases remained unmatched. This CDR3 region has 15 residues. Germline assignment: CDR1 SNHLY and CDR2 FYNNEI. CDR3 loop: CASGRQGTPNYGYTF. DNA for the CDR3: TGTGCCAGCGGTAGACAGGGGACCCCCAACTATGGCTACACCTTC.

CDR3 sequence: CAGGRYNDNSPLHF. The CDR3, as DNA: TGTGCCGGGGGAAGGTACAACGATAATTCACCCCTCCACTTT. The gene calls are TRBV11-3 and TRBJ1-6; a weak D match, TRBD1 (5 bases). The V and J ends lost 11 bases and 5 bases respectively, with 16 bases between them. This CDR3 is built from 14 residues. The germline V gene has CDR1 SGHNT and CDR2 YENEEA.

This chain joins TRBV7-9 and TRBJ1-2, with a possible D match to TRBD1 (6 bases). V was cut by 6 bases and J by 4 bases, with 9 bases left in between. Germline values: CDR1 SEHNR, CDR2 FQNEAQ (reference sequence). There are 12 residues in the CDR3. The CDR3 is CASSYRAYGYTF. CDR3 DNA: TGTGCCAGCAGTTACAGGGCCTATGGCTACACCTTC.

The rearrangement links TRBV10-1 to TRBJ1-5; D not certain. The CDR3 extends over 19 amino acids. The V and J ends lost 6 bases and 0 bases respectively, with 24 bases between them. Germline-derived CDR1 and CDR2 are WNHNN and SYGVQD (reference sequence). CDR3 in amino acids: CASRRPPPPVENSNQPQHF. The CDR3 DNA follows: TGCGCCAGCAGGCGCCCACCACCCCCGGTCGAGAATAGCAATCAGCCCCAGCATTTT.

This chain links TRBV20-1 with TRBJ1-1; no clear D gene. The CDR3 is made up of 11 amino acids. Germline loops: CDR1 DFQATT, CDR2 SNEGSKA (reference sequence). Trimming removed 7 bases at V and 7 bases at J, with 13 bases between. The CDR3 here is CSGSLGREAFF. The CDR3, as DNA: TGCAGTGGTAGTTTGGGCCGTGAAGCTTTCTTT.

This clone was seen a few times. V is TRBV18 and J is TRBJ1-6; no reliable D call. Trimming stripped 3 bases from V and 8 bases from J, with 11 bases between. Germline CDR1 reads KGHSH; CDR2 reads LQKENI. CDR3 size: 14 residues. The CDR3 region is CASSPLSTDSPLHF. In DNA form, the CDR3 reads TGTGCCAGCTCACCGCTCTCGACCGATTCACCCCTCCACTTT.

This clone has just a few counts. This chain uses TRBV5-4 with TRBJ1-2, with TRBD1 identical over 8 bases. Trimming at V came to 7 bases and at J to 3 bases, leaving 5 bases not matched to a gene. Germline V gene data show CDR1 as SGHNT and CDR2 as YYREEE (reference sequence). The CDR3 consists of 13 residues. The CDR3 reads CASRATGDYGYTF. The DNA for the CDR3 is TGTGCCAGCCGTGCGACAGGGGACTATGGCTACACCTTC.

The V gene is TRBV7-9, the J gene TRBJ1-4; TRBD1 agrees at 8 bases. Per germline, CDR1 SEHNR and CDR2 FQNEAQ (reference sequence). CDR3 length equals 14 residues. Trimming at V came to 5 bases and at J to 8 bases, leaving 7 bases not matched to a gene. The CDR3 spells CASSPQGVGEKLFF. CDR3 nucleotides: TGTGCCAGCAGCCCACAGGGGGTCGGGGAAAAACTGTTTTTT.

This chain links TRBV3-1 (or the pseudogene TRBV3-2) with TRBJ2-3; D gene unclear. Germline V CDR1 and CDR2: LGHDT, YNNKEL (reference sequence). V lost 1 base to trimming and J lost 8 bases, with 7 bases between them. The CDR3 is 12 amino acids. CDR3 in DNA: TGTGCCAGCAGCCAAGTCTCCGGTACGCAGTATTTT. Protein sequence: CASSQVSGTQYF.

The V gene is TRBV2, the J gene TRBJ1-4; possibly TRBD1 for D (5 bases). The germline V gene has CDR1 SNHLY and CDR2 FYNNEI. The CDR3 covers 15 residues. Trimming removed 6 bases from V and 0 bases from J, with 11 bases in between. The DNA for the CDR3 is TGTGCCAGCAGAACTTCCAGGGCAACTAATGAAAAACTGTTTTTT. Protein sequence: CASRTSRATNEKLFF.

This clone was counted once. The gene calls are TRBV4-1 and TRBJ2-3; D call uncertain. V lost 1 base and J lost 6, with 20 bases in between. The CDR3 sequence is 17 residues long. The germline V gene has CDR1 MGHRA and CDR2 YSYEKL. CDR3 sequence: CASSQGPSLQWVDTQYF. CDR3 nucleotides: TGCGCCAGCAGCCAAGGACCTTCGTTACAATGGGTGGATACGCAGTATTTT.

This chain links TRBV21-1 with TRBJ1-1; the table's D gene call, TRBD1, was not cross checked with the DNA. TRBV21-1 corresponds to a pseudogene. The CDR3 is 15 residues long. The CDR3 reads CASSLPGHGNTEAFF. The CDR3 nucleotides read TGTGCCAGCAGCTTGCCGGGACACGGGAACACTGAAGCTTTCTTT.

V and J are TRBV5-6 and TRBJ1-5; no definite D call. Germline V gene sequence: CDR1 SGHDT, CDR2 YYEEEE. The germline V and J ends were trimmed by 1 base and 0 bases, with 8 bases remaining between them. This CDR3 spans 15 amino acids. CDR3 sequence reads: CASSLTGTSNQPQHF. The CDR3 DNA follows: TGTGCCAGCAGCTTGACCGGCACTAGCAATCAGCCCCAGCATTTT.